Listed below are T cell receptor beta chains from one sample, sequenced in a study of T cells of healthy individuals. TCRdb re-analysed the 5' RACE reads in MiXCR, keeping a single row per CDR3 protein. The sample lists 90,000 to 100,000 distinct CDR3 sequences; approximately 15% were seen once. These receptors originate from a human donor in good health. Both conserved end residues are part of each CDR3. D genes are given only for firm matches. For some rows the clone size is stated as once, few or many, or as a class when expanded; others skip it.

>14|TRBJ2-3|TRBD1|TRBV10-3|many
CAISRTGEPDTQYF
TGTGCCATCAGTCGGACAGGGGAGCCCGATACGCAGTATTTT
>16|TRBJ2-7|TRBD2|TRBV5-1|few
CASSYMTTGGSHEQYF
TGCGCCAGCAGCTATATGACGACCGGGGGGTCCCACGAGCAGTACTTC
>11|TRBJ2-1|.|TRBV28|many
CASSLGGEQFF
TGTGCCAGCAGTTTGGGGGGCGAGCAGTTCTTC
>15|TRBJ1-1|.|TRBV20-1|many
CSARSGGSLGTEAFF
TGCAGTGCTAGATCAGGTGGCAGCTTGGGCACTGAAGCTTTCTTT
>13|TRBJ2-2|.|TRBV6-4|many
CASSDKNTGELFF
TGTGCCAGCAGTGACAAAAACACCGGGGAGCTGTTTTTT
>12|TRBJ2-3|.|TRBV12-3/TRBV12-4|many
CASSLLGDTQYF
TGTGCCAGCAGTCTTTTAGGAGATACGCAGTATTTT
>12|TRBJ2-1|.|TRBV20-1|few
CSARRSVDEQFF
TGCAGTGCTAGACGCTCTGTGGATGAGCAGTTCTTC
>12|TRBJ2-7|.|TRBV5-5|.
CASSQTEYEQYF
TGTGCCAGCAGCCAGACAGAGTACGAGCAGTACTTC
>11|TRBJ2-7|.|TRBV10-3|many
CAISEDYEQYF
TGTGCCATCAGTGAGGACTACGAGCAGTACTTC
>15|TRBJ1-6|.|TRBV7-6|.
CASSLIGDDNSPLHF
TGTGCCAGCAGCTTGATAGGGGACGATAATTCACCCCTCCACTTT
>14|TRBJ1-5|.|TRBV7-2|.
CASSLVAGGQPQHF
TGTGCCAGCAGCTTAGTTGCGGGGGGTCAGCCCCAGCATTTT
>15|TRBJ1-5|.|TRBV28|.
CASTGGLVVNQPQHF
TGTGCCAGCACCGGGGGGCTCGTGGTTAATCAGCCCCAGCATTTT
>15|TRBJ2-3|.|TRBV7-8|.
CASSLPGTLGDTQYF
TGTGCCAGCAGCTTACCCGGGACCCTAGGGGATACGCAGTATTTT
>15|TRBJ1-1|TRBD1|TRBV5-1|.
CASSPGGAWNTEAFF
TGCGCCAGCAGCCCAGGGGGAGCATGGAACACTGAAGCTTTCTTT